This T cell receptor (beta chain) was identified during a study of cytomegalovirus exposure and HLA in healthy donors. Study-level background: Among about 179 million T cells, an earlier analysis found 120 million or so unique TCR beta sequences.

Of note for this clone: What it binds is unknown.

CDR1 MNHEY and CDR2 SMNVEV come from the germline V gene (reference sequence). CDR3 length: 15 amino acids. V was cut by 0 bases and J by 2 bases, with 11 bases left in between. The PCR was carried out with 60 Vbeta primers and 13 Jbeta primers. The data were produced by immunoSEQ multiplex PCR, yet TCRdb's version contains in-frame clones alone and is incomplete. The table lists 140,000 to 150,000 clones, 61% of them singletons. General study results and limits: As a later analysis revealed, the rate of TCR association differed by HLA locus, with DRB1 most and HLA-C fewest.

Input material: PBMCs. This rearrangement joins TRBV27 to TRBJ2-7, with a weak D call TRBD2 (7 bases). The origin of this receptor is a male donor in good health and CMV-seronegative. The CDR3 DNA follows: TGTGCCAGCAGTTTATCGGGGGGGGCTCCCTACGAGCAGTACTTC. It yields the protein CASSLSGGAPYEQYF.